The 5 T cell receptor beta chains reported below all come from one sample, sequenced in a study of CD8 T cells in ankylosing spondylitis. TCRdb itself ran the 5' RACE reads through MiXCR, one entry per CDR3 protein. The sample shows some 240,000 distinct CDR3 sequences, 15% to 20% of them seen only once. Sequencing was performed on blood, either unsorted or a sorted T cell fraction (not recorded which). Source of these receptors: a male donor with ankylosing spondylitis or in good health (not recorded which).

V gene TRBV4-1 combines with J gene TRBJ2-2, with D tentatively TRBD1 (7 bases). The V end was cut by 2 bases, the J end by 1 base, with 17 bases between. Germline V gives CDR1 MGHRA, CDR2 YSYEKL. There are 18 residues in the CDR3. This CDR3 reads CASSQSGQTGVNTGELFF. CDR3 nucleotide sequence: TGCGCCAGCAGCCAAAGCGGGCAAACAGGGGTGAACACCGGGGAGCTGTTTTTT.

The chain employs TRBV27 and TRBJ2-1, with 14 bases matching TRBD2. V shed 4 bases and J 6 bases; nucleotides not matched to a gene: 2. This CDR3 spans 15 amino acids. Germline assignment: CDR1 MNHEY and CDR2 SMNVEV (reference sequence). The CDR3 reads CASSWGLAGVNEQFF. CDR3 nucleotides: TGTGCCAGCAGTTGGGGACTAGCGGGAGTCAATGAGCAGTTCTTC.

This clonotype has a handful of counts. This sequence joins TRBV29-1 and TRBJ2-1, with 7 bases aligning to TRBD2. Germline V gene lookup returns CDR1 SQVTM and CDR2 ANQGSEA. The ends lost 8 bases at V and 6 bases at J; junction bases unmatched: 13. CDR3 length: 14 amino acids. CDR3 DNA sequence: TGCAGCTTTTCTGGGGGGGAGGACCCCAATGAGCAGTTCTTC. Its translation is CSFSGGEDPNEQFF.

The sample holds many counts of this clonotype. This chain connects TRBV7-2 to TRBJ1-1; TRBD1 might be the D (6 bases). With 7 bases removed from V and 2 bases from J, the gap between germline ends came to 14 bases. Germline lookup yields CDR1 SGHTA and CDR2 FQGNSA. This CDR3 has 14 amino acids. The CDR3 here is CASTPWTDNTEAFF. Here the CDR3 DNA reads TGTGCCAGCACCCCTTGGACAGATAACACTGAAGCTTTCTTT. Filled out from reference TRBV7-2 and TRBJ1-1, the complete variable domain reads GAGVSQSPSNKVTEKGKDVELRCDPISGHTALYWYRQSLGQGLEFLIYFQGNSAPDKSGLPSDRFSAERTGGSVSTLTIQRTQQEDSAVYLCASTPWTDNTEAFFGQGTRLTVV.

This clonotype was seen repeatedly, ten times or more. The chain couples TRBV15 to TRBJ2-1, with TRBD1 matching over 9 bases. Losses at the gene ends were 0 bases for V and 7 bases for J; bases not matched to a gene: 10. Per germline, CDR1 LNHNV and CDR2 YYDKDF (reference sequence). The CDR3 covers 17 residues. CDR3 sequence: CATSREIGQGSTNEQFF. The CDR3 bases are TGTGCCACCAGCAGAGAAATCGGACAGGGGTCCACAAATGAGCAGTTCTTC. The full variable domain, with the rest looked up from reference TRBV15 and TRBJ2-1, is DAMVIQNPRYQVTQFGKPVTLSCSQTLNHNVMYWYQQKSSQAPKLLFHYYDKDFNNEADTPDNFQSRRPNTSFCFLDIRSPGLGDTAMYLCATSREIGQGSTNEQFFGPGTRLTVL.